This is a list of T cell receptor beta chains from one sample in a study of T cell changes during pregnancy in multiple sclerosis. Some clones are missing from TCRdb's copy, which holds only in-frame ones; the method was immunoSEQ multiplex PCR. The sample shows 52,000 or so clones, around 90% of them seen only once. Here the sequenced sample was CD4+ T cells from peripheral blood mononuclear cells, taken in the second trimester of pregnancy. The receptors derive from a female donor with multiple sclerosis, enrolled in a pregnancy study. The CDR3 runs from the conserved cysteine through the conserved F or W. The order of the fields is J gene, clone size, V gene, D gene, CDR3 DNA, CDR3 protein. A D gene is named only where the DNA matches it firmly. Only part of the rows carry a size: once, few, many, or a class if the clone is expanded.

j_gene: TRBJ1-2; abundance: -; v_gene: TRBV5-5; d_gene: TRBD1; CDR3nt: TGTGCCAGCAGCGGGGGGACAGGGAGTATCGTATATGGCTACACCTTC; CDR3aa: CASSGGTGSIVYGYTF
j_gene: TRBJ2-5; abundance: -; v_gene: TRBV5-1; d_gene: TRBD1; CDR3nt: TGCGCCAGCAGCTTTGGGACAGAAGAGACCCAGTACTTC; CDR3aa: CASSFGTEETQYF
j_gene: TRBJ1-6; abundance: -; v_gene: TRBV7-6; d_gene: -; CDR3nt: TGTGCCAGCAGCTTATTCGAGACAAGAAATAATTCACCCCTCCACTTT; CDR3aa: CASSLFETRNNSPLHF
j_gene: TRBJ1-3; abundance: -; v_gene: TRBV2; d_gene: -; CDR3nt: TGTGCCAGCAGTGAAGTTGTAGCAACTGGAAACACCATATATTTT; CDR3aa: CASSEVVATGNTIYF
j_gene: TRBJ1-4; abundance: -; v_gene: TRBV7-6; d_gene: -; CDR3nt: TGTGCCAGCAGCTTACGGAGCGGGGGGGAAAAACTGTTTTTT; CDR3aa: CASSLRSGGEKLFF
j_gene: TRBJ2-2; abundance: -; v_gene: TRBV18; d_gene: TRBD1; CDR3nt: TGTGCCAGCTCACCACCGGGACAGGGTGACACCGGGGAGCTGTTTTTT; CDR3aa: CASSPPGQGDTGELFF
j_gene: TRBJ1-3; abundance: -; v_gene: TRBV6-5; d_gene: -; CDR3nt: TGTGCCGGTCGGGAGAACACCATATATTTT; CDR3aa: CAGRENTIYF
j_gene: TRBJ1-6; abundance: few; v_gene: TRBV10-3; d_gene: TRBD1; CDR3nt: TGTGCCATCAGGGGGACAGGGGAAGGTTCACCCCTCCACTTT; CDR3aa: CAIRGTGEGSPLHF
j_gene: TRBJ1-1; abundance: -; v_gene: TRBV5-1; d_gene: -; CDR3nt: TGCGCCAGCAGCTTGGGGTTGAGGGGGACCACTGAAGCTTTCTTT; CDR3aa: CASSLGLRGTTEAFF
j_gene: TRBJ2-3; abundance: -; v_gene: TRBV7-2; d_gene: -; CDR3nt: TGTGCCAGCAGCTTAGTTTCGTCAGGCGGGGAAAATACGCAGTATTTT; CDR3aa: CASSLVSSGGENTQYF
j_gene: TRBJ1-2; abundance: -; v_gene: TRBV10-1; d_gene: -; CDR3nt: TGCGCCAGCAGTGAGTCGTATGACAGGACTAACTATGGCTACACCTTC; CDR3aa: CASSESYDRTNYGYTF
j_gene: TRBJ1-1; abundance: -; v_gene: TRBV4-1; d_gene: -; CDR3nt: TGCGCCAGCAGCCAAGTCACAGTTGCCCCTGAAGCTTTCTTT; CDR3aa: CASSQVTVAPEAFF
j_gene: TRBJ2-3; abundance: once; v_gene: TRBV7-2; d_gene: -; CDR3nt: TGTGCCAGCAGCTTAGTCTCTAGCACAGATACGCAGTATTTT; CDR3aa: CASSLVSSTDTQYF
j_gene: TRBJ2-2; abundance: -; v_gene: TRBV18; d_gene: -; CDR3nt: TGTGCCAGCTCGCGCGGGGCGGTGAACACCGGGGAGCTGTTTTTT; CDR3aa: CASSRGAVNTGELFF
j_gene: TRBJ2-3; abundance: -; v_gene: TRBV9; d_gene: TRBD2; CDR3nt: TGTGCCAGCAGCGAGAGGGGGACTAGCCCAAGCACAGATACGCAGTATTTT; CDR3aa: CASSERGTSPSTDTQYF
j_gene: TRBJ2-6; abundance: -; v_gene: TRBV2; d_gene: -; CDR3nt: TGTGCGGACAAATCAGACTCTGGGGCCAACGTCCTGACTTTC; CDR3aa: CADKSDSGANVLTF
j_gene: TRBJ1-2; abundance: -; v_gene: TRBV6-5; d_gene: -; CDR3nt: TGTGCCAGCAGTTTACAGGGTTCTACAAACTATGGCTACACCTTC; CDR3aa: CASSLQGSTNYGYTF
j_gene: TRBJ1-2; abundance: -; v_gene: TRBV19; d_gene: -; CDR3nt: TGTGCCAGTAGTATGAGGTCAGGGAACTATGGCTACACCTTC; CDR3aa: CASSMRSGNYGYTF